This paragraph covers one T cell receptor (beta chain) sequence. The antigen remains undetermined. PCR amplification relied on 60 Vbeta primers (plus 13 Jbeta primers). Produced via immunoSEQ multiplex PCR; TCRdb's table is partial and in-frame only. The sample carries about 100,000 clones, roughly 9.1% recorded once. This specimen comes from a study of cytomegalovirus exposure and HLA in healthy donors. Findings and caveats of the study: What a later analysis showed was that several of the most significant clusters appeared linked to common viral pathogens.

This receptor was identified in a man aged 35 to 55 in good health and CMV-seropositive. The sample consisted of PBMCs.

The CDR3 is CASSAGDRGRGNTEAFF. In nucleotides, the CDR3 is TGTGCCAGCAGCGCAGGGGACAGGGGGCGAGGGAACACTGAAGCTTTCTTT. The rearrangement uses TRBV9 and TRBJ1-1, with 12 bases that match TRBD1. V was pared by 3 bases and J by 1 base, with 7 bases of the junction left unmatched. Germline assignment: CDR1 SGDLS and CDR2 YYNGEE. The CDR3 consists of 17 residues.